The clone carrying this T cell receptor beta chain was recorded many times. Its specificity is not known. Germline loops: CDR1 PRHDT, CDR2 FYEKMQ (reference sequence). This CDR3 comprises 16 residues. The trim removed 4 bases at V and 4 bases at J, leaving 5 bases unmatched. Samples came from axillary lymph nodes draining the breast cancer. TCRdb itself ran the multiplex PCR reads through MiXCR, one entry per CDR3 protein. The data show 250,000 or so distinct CDR3 sequences, with 30% to 35% seen just once and more than 0.95% held by the top ten. This specimen belongs to a study of breast tumors, draining lymph nodes, adjacent tissues. Study-level results: Findings are consistent with lymph node origin and intratumoral expansion of most tumor T cells. The lymph node origin of tumor T cells was framed as consistent with a hypothesis, not demonstrated. Compared with lymph nodes, tumors were less diverse; compared with nontumor tissue, more.

V is TRBV13 and J is TRBJ2-5; 14 bases map to TRBD2. The sequenced sample consisted of axillary lymph node tissue. The clonotype comes from a female donor with breast cancer. Some clones in this sample may be carry-over from other donors' samples. CDR3 protein: CASSYGLAGGAETQYF. The CDR3 DNA follows: TGTGCCAGCAGCTACGGACTAGCGGGAGGAGCAGAGACCCAGTACTTC.